A single sample gave rise to the 28 T cell receptor beta chains below, sequenced in a study of shared clonotypes between healthy human individuals. Some clones are missing from TCRdb's copy, which holds only in-frame ones; the method was immunoSEQ multiplex PCR. This table has 2 million to 2.5 million clones, around 90% appearing once. Sequencing was done on a sample of naive CD4+ T cells from PBMCs. Subset described: CD45RA+ positively selected. The receptors derive from a man aged 18 to 29 in good health. Some clones in this sample may be carry-over from other donors' samples.

The CDR3 is CSVPRTGGYGYTF. CDR3 sequence (DNA): TGCAGCGTGCCTAGGACAGGGGGCTATGGCTACACCTTC. The chain carries TRBV29-1 and TRBJ1-2; 10 bases are shared with TRBD1. CDR3 length: 13 amino acids. The junction had 5 bases not matched to a gene; V was cut back by 6 bases and J by 4 bases. The germline gives CDR1 SQVTM, CDR2 ANQGSEA.

The V call is TRBV29-1, the J call TRBJ1-2; tentative D call: TRBD1 (6 bases). The germline CDR1 and CDR2 sequences are SQVTM and ANQGSEA. The CDR3 extends over 12 amino acids. Between the trimmed V and J ends, which lost 4 bases and 4 bases, there was a span of 10 bases. Here the CDR3 DNA reads TGCAGCGTTGGTTCAGGGGTCTATGGCTACACCTTC. Encoded protein: CSVGSGVYGYTF.

This clone showed up just once. V is TRBV5-1 and J is TRBJ2-5, with 10 bases matching TRBD2. CDR1 SGHRS and CDR2 YFSETQ come from the germline V gene. Trimming removed 0 bases from V and 2 bases from J; junction bases left unmatched: 1. The CDR3 consists of 15 residues. The DNA of the CDR3 is TGCGCCAGCAGCTTGGCACTAGCGGGACAAGAGACCCAGTACTTC. Its translation is CASSLALAGQETQYF.

The chain joins TRBV5-1 to TRBJ2-2; the match to TRBD1 covers 12 bases. V shed 4 bases, J shed 4 bases, and the junction held 5 bases outside the gene matches. Germline assignment: CDR1 SGHRS and CDR2 YFSETQ. The CDR3 extends over 16 amino acids. CDR3 coding DNA: TGCGCCAGCAGCCGGGGACAGGGGGCGGGCACCGGGGAGCTGTTTTTT. Translation gives CASSRGQGAGTGELFF.

As concerns this clone: Other DNA sequences from this sample encode an identical CDR3 as well. This rearrangement joins TRBV11-2 to TRBJ1-1; 7 nucleotides align to TRBD1. V trimming: 1 base; J trimming: 2 bases; junction bases outside the gene matches: 1. Germline CDR1 reads SGHAT; CDR2 reads FQNNGV. The CDR3 spans 14 residues. This chain's CDR3 is CASSLVGGNTEAFF. Here the CDR3 DNA reads TGTGCCAGCAGCTTAGTAGGGGGCAACACTGAAGCTTTCTTT. The entire variable domain, with the rest obtained from reference TRBV11-2 and TRBJ1-1, is as follows: EAGVAQSPRYKIIEKRQSVAFWCNPISGHATLYWYQQILGQGPKLLIQFQNNGVVDDSQLPKDRFSAERLKGVDSTLKIQPAKLEDSAVYLCASSLVGGNTEAFFGQGTRLTVV.

The V and J genes are TRBV28 and TRBJ1-3, with a weak D call TRBD1 (5 bases). Germline loops: CDR1 MDHEN, CDR2 SYDVKM. V lost 3 bases and J 4 bases, leaving 19 bases between the germline ends. The CDR3 loop spans 17 amino acids. For the CDR3, the DNA is TGTGCCAGCAGTTTGGGGGTCAAACCGCGCGCAGGAAACACCATATATTTT. Translation: CASSLGVKPRAGNTIYF.

V usage is TRBV29-1 and J usage is TRBJ2-2, with TRBD2 identical over 10 bases. Germline loops: CDR1 SQVTM, CDR2 ANQGSEA. The junction had 4 bases not matched to a gene; V was cut back by 5 bases and J by 4 bases. CDR3 size: 14 residues. CDR3 sequence reads: CSVSGRESTGELFF. The DNA for the CDR3 is TGCAGCGTTAGCGGGAGGGAAAGCACCGGGGAGCTGTTTTTT.

The chain recombines TRBV5-1 with TRBJ2-7, with D perhaps matching TRBD1 (5 bases). The length of the CDR3 is 13 residues. Germline V gene sequence: CDR1 SGHRS, CDR2 YFSETQ. V was clipped by 4 bases and J by 6 bases, with 14 bases between them. The chain's CDR3 is CASSLSTRVEQYF. In DNA form, the CDR3 reads TGCGCCAGCAGCCTAAGTACCAGGGTCGAGCAGTACTTC.

Only one count was recorded for this clone. This chain links TRBV28 with TRBJ1-4; D uncertain. Trimming took off 6 bases at V and 4 bases at J, with 12 bases between the two ends. The CDR3 has 14 residues. Germline loops: CDR1 MDHEN, CDR2 SYDVKM. CDR3 amino acids: CASRGSRSNEKLFF. The DNA of the CDR3 is TGTGCCAGCAGAGGGAGCCGAAGTAATGAAAAACTGTTTTTT. Filled out from reference TRBV28 and TRBJ1-4, the complete variable domain reads DVKVTQSSRYLVKRTGEKVFLECVQDMDHENMFWYRQDPGLGLRLIYFSYDVKMKEKGDIPEGYSVSREKKERFSLILESASTNQTSMYLCASRGSRSNEKLFFGSGTQLSVL.

The rearrangement joins TRBV11-1 to TRBJ2-2; a possible D gene is TRBD2 (7 bases). The CDR3 spans 16 residues. Per germline, CDR1 SGHAT and CDR2 FQDESV (reference sequence). V gave up 7 bases and J gave up 4 bases, with 19 bases separating them. As DNA, the CDR3 is TGTGCCAGCACCCCATCCCACAGGGAGGGCACCGGGGAGCTGTTTTTT. This sequence encodes CASTPSHREGTGELFF.

The chain uses TRBV10-2 and TRBJ1-4, with 8 positions matching TRBD1. V lost 2 bases to trimming and J lost 5 bases; unmatched junction nucleotides: 4. Per germline, CDR1 WSHSY and CDR2 SAAADI. The CDR3 is 15 residues long. CDR3 sequence reads: CASSEQGALNEKLFF. DNA of the CDR3: TGCGCCAGCAGTGAGCAGGGGGCTCTAAATGAAAAACTGTTTTTT.

V and J are TRBV5-4 and TRBJ2-5; TRBD2 aligns across 10 bases. Germline trimming cut 1 base from V and 4 bases from J; bases unmatched to any gene: 7. This CDR3 is 16 amino acids long. Germline V gives CDR1 SGHNT, CDR2 YYREEE (reference sequence). DNA for the CDR3: TGTGCCAGCAGCTTGCGGGCTAGCGGGAGAGGAGAGACCCAGTACTTC. Protein sequence: CASSLRASGRGETQYF. The full variable domain, in which reference TRBV5-4 and TRBJ2-5 provide the parts outside the CDR3, is ETGVTQSPTHLIKTRGQQVTLRCSSQSGHNTVSWYQQALGQGPQFIFQYYREEENGRGNFPPRFSGLQFPNYSSELNVNALELDDSALYLCASSLRASGRGETQYFGPGTRLLVL.

This clone was counted only a few times. This CDR3 is also generated by other DNA sequences in the sample. The chain joins TRBV29-1 to TRBJ1-1; D not certain. The CDR3 runs 11 residues. Trimming left V 6 bases short and J 3 bases short, with 8 bases between. From germline, CDR1 is SQVTM and CDR2 ANQGSEA. CDR3 sequence: CSVAGDTEAFF. The CDR3 DNA reads as TGCAGCGTCGCAGGCGACACTGAAGCTTTCTTT.

The V and J genes are TRBV7-4 and TRBJ1-1; the D gene is possibly TRBD1 (6 bases). V lost 5 bases and J lost 3, with 16 bases in between. Germline CDR1 SGHVT, CDR2 SQSDAQ. There are 15 residues in the CDR3. CDR3 region: CASSLRTEGDTEAFF. The CDR3, as DNA: TGTGCCAGCAGCCTCAGGACGGAGGGGGACACTGAAGCTTTCTTT.

V is TRBV11-3 and J is TRBJ2-1; a possible D gene is TRBD1 (5 bases). The CDR3 totals 15 residues. The V gene lost 1 base and the J gene lost 1 base, with 8 bases spanning the gap. The V gene's germline CDR1 is SGHNT and CDR2 YENEEA. CDR3 sequence reads: CASSLGGASYNEQFF. The CDR3 DNA sequence: TGTGCCAGCAGCTTAGGGGGCGCATCCTACAATGAGCAGTTCTTC.

The chain links TRBV10-3 to TRBJ2-7; the match to TRBD2 covers 7 bases. CDR3 length: 12 amino acids. In germline, CDR1 is ENHRY, CDR2 SYGVKD. V lost 8 bases, J lost 6 bases, and 7 bases stayed unmatched. CDR3 sequence: CAIGSSSGEQYF. The CDR3 DNA follows: TGTGCCATCGGTTCGTCTAGCGGCGAGCAGTACTTC.

The V call is TRBV11-3, the J call TRBJ2-1; 10 nucleotides align to TRBD2. The CDR3 is 16 residues long. V was pared by 4 bases and J by 4 bases, with 7 bases of the junction left unmatched. The V gene's germline CDR1 is SGHNT and CDR2 YENEEA. This chain's CDR3 is CASSSTGLARYNEQFF. As DNA, the CDR3 is TGTGCCAGCAGCTCAACGGGACTAGCGCGTTACAATGAGCAGTTCTTC.

V is TRBV2 and J is TRBJ1-2; perhaps TRBD1 as D (6 bases). The CDR3 extends over 14 amino acids. Germline V gives CDR1 SNHLY, CDR2 FYNNEI. Trimming stripped 6 bases from V and 8 bases from J, with 19 bases between. CDR3 DNA: TGTGCCAGCAGCGCCCAGGGGAACCCTATCGGCTACACCTTC. This encodes CASSAQGNPIGYTF.

The chain uses TRBV5-4 and TRBJ2-5; TRBD1 is a possible D gene (6 bases). The V and J ends lost 4 bases and 0 bases respectively, with 10 bases between them. Germline CDR1 reads SGHNT; CDR2 reads YYREEE (reference sequence). CDR3 length equals 14 residues. The CDR3 reads CASSADRYQETQYF. The CDR3, as DNA: TGTGCCAGCAGCGCCGACAGGTACCAAGAGACCCAGTACTTC. Full variable domain (remainder filled in from reference TRBV5-4 and TRBJ2-5): ETGVTQSPTHLIKTRGQQVTLRCSSQSGHNTVSWYQQALGQGPQFIFQYYREEENGRGNFPPRFSGLQFPNYSSELNVNALELDDSALYLCASSADRYQETQYFGPGTRLLVL.

The chain uses TRBV28 and TRBJ2-1; 9 bases agree with TRBD2. CDR1 is MDHEN and CDR2 is SYDVKM in the germline V gene. This CDR3 has 13 amino acids. V was pared by 8 bases and J by 7 bases, with 6 bases of the junction left unmatched. CDR3 sequence: CASQREAPNEQFF. The CDR3 nucleotides are TGTGCCAGCCAGCGGGAGGCCCCGAATGAGCAGTTCTTC.

The count of this clone is one. This chain uses TRBV2 with TRBJ2-1; D remains unclear. CDR3 length: 13 residues. The V gene's germline CDR1 is SNHLY and CDR2 FYNNEI. V dropped 6 bases and J dropped 7 bases, with 13 bases sitting between them. The CDR3 bases are TGTGCCAGCAGAGAACGGTCACTTAATGAGCAGTTCTTC. Translated, it gives CASRERSLNEQFF.

This clone was picked up one time. The rearrangement joins TRBV27 to TRBJ2-4; 9 positions match TRBD2. The CDR3 spans 13 residues. V was clipped by 4 bases and J by 9 bases; unmatched bases: 4. CDR1 and CDR2 from the germline V gene are MNHEY and SMNVEV (reference sequence). CDR3 protein: CASSSSGRSIQYF. CDR3 in DNA: TGTGCCAGCAGTTCCAGCGGGAGGAGCATTCAGTACTTC.

The chain joins TRBV12-5 to TRBJ1-1, with TRBD1 matching 9 bases. Germline V lookup: CDR1 LGHNT, CDR2 FRNRAP. This CDR3 region has 16 residues. V lost 1 base, J lost 7 bases, and 10 bases stayed unmatched. CDR3 sequence (DNA): TGTGCTAGTGGTTTGGGACAGGGGGGACTGAGGGATGAAGCTTTCTTT. Translating gives CASGLGQGGLRDEAFF.

This rearrangement joins TRBV2 to TRBJ2-1, with 10 bases identical to TRBD2. CDR3 size: 14 residues. Per the germline V gene, CDR1 is SNHLY and CDR2 is FYNNEI. Trimming removed 6 bases from V and 5 bases from J; junction bases left unmatched: 4. CDR3 in amino acids: CASRGLATDNEQFF. CDR3 bases: TGTGCCAGCAGGGGACTAGCGACTGACAATGAGCAGTTCTTC.

The J gene is TRBJ1-2, the V gene TRBV7-2, with 8 bases lining up with TRBD1. Germline CDR1 is SGHTA and CDR2 is FQGNSA. V was clipped by 4 bases and J by 12 bases; unmatched bases: 7. This CDR3 has 12 residues. The DNA of the CDR3 is TGTGCCAGCAGCTACGACAGGGGTAGGAACACCTTC. This sequence encodes CASSYDRGRNTF.

This rearrangement joins TRBV6-6 to TRBJ1-1, with D unresolved. Germline loops: CDR1 MNHNY, CDR2 SVGAGI (reference sequence). Trimming left V 3 bases short and J 8 bases short, with 10 bases between. CDR3 length: 12 residues. The CDR3: CASSYKGIEAFF. CDR3 sequence (DNA): TGTGCCAGCAGTTATAAAGGGATCGAAGCTTTCTTT.

The chain links TRBV25-1 to TRBJ2-5; 10 bases align to TRBD1. Trimming cost V 2 bases and J 5 bases; bases outside gene matches: 8. Per germline, CDR1 MGHDK and CDR2 SYGVNS. The CDR3 spans 16 residues. This chain's CDR3 is CASSELGTGVQETQYF. CDR3 DNA: TGTGCCAGCAGTGAACTCGGGACAGGGGTACAGGAGACCCAGTACTTC.

V usage is TRBV12-5 and J usage is TRBJ2-2; 7 bases are shared with TRBD2. Per the germline V gene, CDR1 is LGHNT and CDR2 is FRNRAP. Trimming took 9 bases from V and 6 from J; bases not matched to a gene: 13. The CDR3 is 15 residues long. CDR3 sequence reads: CASTLGGISAGELFF. In DNA form, the CDR3 reads TGTGCTAGCACCTTGGGGGGGATTTCCGCCGGGGAGCTGTTTTTT.